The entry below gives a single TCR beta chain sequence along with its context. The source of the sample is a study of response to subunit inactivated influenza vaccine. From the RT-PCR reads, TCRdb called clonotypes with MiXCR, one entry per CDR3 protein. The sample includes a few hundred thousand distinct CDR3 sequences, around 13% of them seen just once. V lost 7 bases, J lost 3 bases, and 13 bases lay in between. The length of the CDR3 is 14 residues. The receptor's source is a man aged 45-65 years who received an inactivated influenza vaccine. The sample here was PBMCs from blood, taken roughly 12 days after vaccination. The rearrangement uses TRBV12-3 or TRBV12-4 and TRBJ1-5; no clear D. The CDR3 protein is CASTLDAFNQPQHF. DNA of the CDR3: TGTGCCAGCACCTTGGATGCATTCAATCAGCCCCAGCATTTT.